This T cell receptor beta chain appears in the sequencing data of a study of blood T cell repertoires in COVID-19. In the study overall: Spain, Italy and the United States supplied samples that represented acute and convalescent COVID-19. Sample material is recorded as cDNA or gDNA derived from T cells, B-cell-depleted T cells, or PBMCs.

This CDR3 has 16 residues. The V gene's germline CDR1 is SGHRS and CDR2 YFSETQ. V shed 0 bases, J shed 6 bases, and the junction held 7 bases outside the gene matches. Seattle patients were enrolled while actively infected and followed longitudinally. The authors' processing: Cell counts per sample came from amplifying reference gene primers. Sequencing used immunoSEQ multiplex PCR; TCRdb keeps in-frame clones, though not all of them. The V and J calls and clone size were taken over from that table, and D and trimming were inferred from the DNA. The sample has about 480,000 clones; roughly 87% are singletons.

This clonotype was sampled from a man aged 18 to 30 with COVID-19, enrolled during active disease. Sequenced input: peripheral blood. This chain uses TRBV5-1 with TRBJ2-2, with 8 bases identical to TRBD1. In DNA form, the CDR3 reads TGCGCCAGCAGCTTGGTGCAGGGGGCAAGATCCGGGGAGCTGTTTTTT. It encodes CASSLVQGARSGELFF.